The sequence of this T cell receptor beta chain was determined in a study of cytomegalovirus exposure and HLA in healthy donors. This clone was seen once. The target antigen is unknown. This CDR3 region has 15 residues. The ends were cut back, 2 bases at V and 0 bases at J, with 8 bases in the middle. Looked up from germline, CDR1 is MDHEN and CDR2 is SYDVKM. General study findings and limits: Excluded: some indistinguishable V segments such as TRBV6-2 and TRBV6-3. The authors later found HLA-associated TCR beta chains more clonally expanded than equally common others. Later analysis associated a missense DCLRE1C variant with TCR beta V- and J-gene trimming.

The donors gave bone marrow, and they were healthy. The PCR made use of 60 Vbeta and 13 Jbeta primers. TCRdb's copy holds only in-frame clones and misses some; the assay was immunoSEQ multiplex PCR. The sample lists 95,000 to 150,000 clones, over 80% occurring once. The chain carries TRBV28 and TRBJ1-5; D is uncertain. Material for sequencing was PBMCs. The receptor was derived from a man between 18 and 35 years old in good health and CMV-seropositive. The CDR3: CASSLALYSNQPQHF. The CDR3 bases are TGTGCCAGCAGTTTAGCCCTATATAGCAATCAGCCCCAGCATTTT.